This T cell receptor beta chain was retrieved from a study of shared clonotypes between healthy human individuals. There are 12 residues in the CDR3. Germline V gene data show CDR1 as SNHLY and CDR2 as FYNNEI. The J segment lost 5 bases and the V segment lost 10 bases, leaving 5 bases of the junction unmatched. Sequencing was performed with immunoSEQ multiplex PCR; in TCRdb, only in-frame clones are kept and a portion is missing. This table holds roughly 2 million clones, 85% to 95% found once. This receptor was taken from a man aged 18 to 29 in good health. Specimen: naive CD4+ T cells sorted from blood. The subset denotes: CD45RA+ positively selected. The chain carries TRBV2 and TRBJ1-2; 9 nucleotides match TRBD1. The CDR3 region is CAIDRGSYGYTF. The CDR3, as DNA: TGTGCCATCGACAGGGGGTCTTATGGCTACACCTTC.